This T cell receptor (beta chain) was profiled in a study of blood T cell repertoires in COVID-19. On the study more broadly: Italy, Spain and the United States were the sources of the convalescent and acute COVID-19 samples.

This clone occurred once. Methods used by the authors: Reference gene primers were amplified, and this amplification served to estimate nucleated cell counts. Libraries were prepared by immunoSEQ multiplex PCR; TCRdb keeps only in-frame clonotypes and omits some of them. The DNA was the basis for D and trimming; V, J and clone size are from that table. This sample yields 95,000 to 110,000 clones, of which 75% to 90% are seen a single time; 10% to 15% belongs to the top ten. This CDR3 region has 15 residues. The V gene's germline CDR1 is SGHNT and CDR2 YENEEA. Trimming removed 5 bases at V and 9 bases at J, with 17 bases between.

Sequenced sample: peripheral blood. This TCR derives from a human donor in a cohort sampled during active or convalescent COVID-19. V usage is TRBV11-3 and J usage is TRBJ1-6; D is unclear. CDR3 sequence: CASSPIRGRASPLHF. In DNA, the CDR3 is TGTGCCAGCAGCCCAATCCGGGGTCGTGCTTCACCCCTCCACTTT.